The clone carrying this T cell receptor (beta chain) was detected only a few times. Its antigen is currently unknown. Other DNA sequences from this sample encode an identical CDR3 as well. The source of the sample is a study of cytomegalovirus exposure and HLA in healthy donors. Study conclusions and caveats: An observed cluster of highly shared sequence variants was recorded as a likely sequencing artifact.

Those who donated were healthy bone marrow donors. The PCR ran on 60 Vbeta and 13 Jbeta primers. Profiled with immunoSEQ multiplex PCR; TCRdb holds only in-frame clones, not every one. The table shows about 170,000 clones, with about four fifths occurring only once. Sequencing was performed on PBMCs. The TCR comes from a male donor in good health and CMV-seronegative.

Here the CDR3 reads CASSSGQGGTEAFF. In nucleotides, the CDR3 is TGCGCCAGCAGCTCAGGGCAGGGCGGTACTGAAGCTTTCTTT. The V gene is TRBV5-1, the J gene TRBJ1-1; D might be TRBD1 (5 bases). Germline-derived CDR1 and CDR2 are SGHRS and YFSETQ. The CDR3 is 14 residues long. Trimming stripped 3 bases from V and 5 bases from J, with 14 bases between.